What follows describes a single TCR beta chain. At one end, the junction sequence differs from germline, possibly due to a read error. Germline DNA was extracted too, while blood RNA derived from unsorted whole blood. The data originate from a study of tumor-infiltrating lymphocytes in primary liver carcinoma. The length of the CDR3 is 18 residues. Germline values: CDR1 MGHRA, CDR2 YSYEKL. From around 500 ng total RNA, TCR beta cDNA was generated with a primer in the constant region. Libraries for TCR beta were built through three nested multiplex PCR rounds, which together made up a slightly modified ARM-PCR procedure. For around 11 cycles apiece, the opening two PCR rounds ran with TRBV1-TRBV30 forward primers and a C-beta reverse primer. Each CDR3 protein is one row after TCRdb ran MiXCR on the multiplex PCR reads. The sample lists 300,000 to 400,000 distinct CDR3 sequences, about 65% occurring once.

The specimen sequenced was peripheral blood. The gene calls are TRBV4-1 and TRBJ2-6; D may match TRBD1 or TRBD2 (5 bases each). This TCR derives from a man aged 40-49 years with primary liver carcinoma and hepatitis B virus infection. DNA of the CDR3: TGCGTCAGCAGTCGAGGGATCCTCGAACTGTCTGGGGCCAAGGTCCAGACTTTC. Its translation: CVSSRGILELSGAKVQTF.